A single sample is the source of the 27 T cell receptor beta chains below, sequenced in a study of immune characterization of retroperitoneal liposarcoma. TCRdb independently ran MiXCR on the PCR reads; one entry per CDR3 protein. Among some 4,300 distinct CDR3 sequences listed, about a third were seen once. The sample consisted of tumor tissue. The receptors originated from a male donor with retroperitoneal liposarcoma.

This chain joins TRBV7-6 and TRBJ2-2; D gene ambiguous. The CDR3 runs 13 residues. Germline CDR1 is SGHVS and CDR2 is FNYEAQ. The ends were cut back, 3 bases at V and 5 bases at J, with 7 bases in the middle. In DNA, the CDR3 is TGTGCCAGCAGCTTCGAAGAGACCGGGGAGCTGTTTTTT. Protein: CASSFEETGELFF.

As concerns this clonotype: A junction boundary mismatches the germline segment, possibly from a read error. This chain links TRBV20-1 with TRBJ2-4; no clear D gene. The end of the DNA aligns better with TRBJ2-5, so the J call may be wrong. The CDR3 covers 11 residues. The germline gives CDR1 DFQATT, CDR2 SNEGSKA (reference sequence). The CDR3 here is CSVRPGETQYF. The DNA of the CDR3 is TGCAGTGTTAGACCCGGAGAGACCCAGTACTTC.

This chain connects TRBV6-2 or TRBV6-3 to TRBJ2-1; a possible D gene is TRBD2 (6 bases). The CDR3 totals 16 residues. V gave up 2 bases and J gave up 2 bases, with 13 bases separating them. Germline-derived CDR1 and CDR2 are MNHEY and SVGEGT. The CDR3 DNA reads TGTGCCAGCAGTTACGAACCGGGAGTAGCCTACAATGAGCAGTTCTTC. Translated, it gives CASSYEPGVAYNEQFF.

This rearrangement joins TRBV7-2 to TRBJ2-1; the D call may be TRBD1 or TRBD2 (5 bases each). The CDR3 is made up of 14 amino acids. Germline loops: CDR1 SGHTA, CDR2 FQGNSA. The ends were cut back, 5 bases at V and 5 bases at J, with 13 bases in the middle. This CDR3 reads CASSPVGVDNEQFF. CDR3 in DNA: TGTGCCAGCAGCCCAGTGGGGGTTGACAATGAGCAGTTCTTC.

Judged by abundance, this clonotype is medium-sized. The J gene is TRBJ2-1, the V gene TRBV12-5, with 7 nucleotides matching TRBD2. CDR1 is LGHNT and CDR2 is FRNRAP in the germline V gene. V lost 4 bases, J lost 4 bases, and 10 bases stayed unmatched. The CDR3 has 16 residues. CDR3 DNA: TGTGCTAGTGGTTCCCCGACGCCTAGCGGTTACAATGAGCAGTTCTTC. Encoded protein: CASGSPTPSGYNEQFF.

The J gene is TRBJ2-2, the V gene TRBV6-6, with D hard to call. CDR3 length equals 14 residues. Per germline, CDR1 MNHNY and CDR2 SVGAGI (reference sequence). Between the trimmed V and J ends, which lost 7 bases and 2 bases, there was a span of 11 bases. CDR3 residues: CASILGPNTGELFF. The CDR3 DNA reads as TGTGCCAGCATCCTCGGCCCCAACACCGGGGAGCTGTTTTTT.

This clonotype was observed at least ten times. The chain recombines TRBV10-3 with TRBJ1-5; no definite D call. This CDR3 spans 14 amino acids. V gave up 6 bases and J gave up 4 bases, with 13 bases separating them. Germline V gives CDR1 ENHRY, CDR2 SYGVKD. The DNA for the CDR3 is TGTGCCATCAGCCCAGGACCGGGAAATCAGCCCCAGCATTTT. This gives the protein CAISPGPGNQPQHF.

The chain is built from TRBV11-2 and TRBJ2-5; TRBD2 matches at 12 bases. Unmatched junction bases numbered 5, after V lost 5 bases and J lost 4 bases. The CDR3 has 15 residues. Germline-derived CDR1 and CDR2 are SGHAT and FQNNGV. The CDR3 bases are TGTGCCAGCAGCCTCGGACTAGCGGGAAGAGAGACCCAGTACTTC. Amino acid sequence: CASSLGLAGRETQYF.

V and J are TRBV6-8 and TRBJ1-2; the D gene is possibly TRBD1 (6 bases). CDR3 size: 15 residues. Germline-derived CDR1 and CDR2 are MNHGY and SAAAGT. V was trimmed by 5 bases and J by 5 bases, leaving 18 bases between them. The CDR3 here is CASSPPGGGGYGYTF. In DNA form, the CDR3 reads TGTGCCAGCAGTCCTCCCGGGGGCGGCGGATATGGCTACACCTTC.

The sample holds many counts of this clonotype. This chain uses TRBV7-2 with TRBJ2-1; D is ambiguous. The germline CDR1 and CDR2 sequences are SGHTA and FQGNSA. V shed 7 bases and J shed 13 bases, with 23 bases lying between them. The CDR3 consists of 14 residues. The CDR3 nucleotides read TGTGCCAGCAACCTGCTCAGCTCCCAAGAGACCCAGTTCTTC. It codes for CASNLLSSQETQFF.

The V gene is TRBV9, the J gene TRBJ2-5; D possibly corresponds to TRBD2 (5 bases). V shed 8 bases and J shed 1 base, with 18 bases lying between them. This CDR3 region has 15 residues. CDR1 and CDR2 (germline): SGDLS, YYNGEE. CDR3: CASSPSAGLQETQYF. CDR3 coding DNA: TGTGCCAGTTCGCCCTCGGCGGGCCTCCAAGAGACCCAGTACTTC.

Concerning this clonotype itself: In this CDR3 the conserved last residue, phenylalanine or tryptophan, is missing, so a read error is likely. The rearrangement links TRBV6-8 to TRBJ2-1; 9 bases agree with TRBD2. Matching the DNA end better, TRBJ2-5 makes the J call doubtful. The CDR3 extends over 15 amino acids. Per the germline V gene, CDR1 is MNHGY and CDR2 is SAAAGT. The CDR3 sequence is CASSTLAGSQETQYI. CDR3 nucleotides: TGTGCCAGCAGTACCCTAGCGGGGTCCCAAGAGACCCAGTACATC.

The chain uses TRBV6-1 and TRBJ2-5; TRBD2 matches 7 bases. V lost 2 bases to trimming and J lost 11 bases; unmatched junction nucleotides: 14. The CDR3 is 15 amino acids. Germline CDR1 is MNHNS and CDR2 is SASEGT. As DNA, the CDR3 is TGTGCCAGCAGTGAAATGGGACTACTTGGCAATGAGCAGTACTTC. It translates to CASSEMGLLGNEQYF.

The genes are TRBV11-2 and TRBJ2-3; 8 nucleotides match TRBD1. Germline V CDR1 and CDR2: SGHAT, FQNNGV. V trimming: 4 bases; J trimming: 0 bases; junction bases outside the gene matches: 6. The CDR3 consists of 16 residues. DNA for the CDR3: TGTGCCAGCAGCTCACATACAGGGGGGAGCACAGATACGCAGTATTTT. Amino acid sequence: CASSSHTGGSTDTQYF. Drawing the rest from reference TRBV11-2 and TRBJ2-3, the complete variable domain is EAGVAQSPRYKIIEKRQSVAFWCNPISGHATLYWYQQILGQGPKLLIQFQNNGVVDDSQLPKDRFSAERLKGVDSTLKIQPAKLEDSAVYLCASSSHTGGSTDTQYFGPGTRLTVL.

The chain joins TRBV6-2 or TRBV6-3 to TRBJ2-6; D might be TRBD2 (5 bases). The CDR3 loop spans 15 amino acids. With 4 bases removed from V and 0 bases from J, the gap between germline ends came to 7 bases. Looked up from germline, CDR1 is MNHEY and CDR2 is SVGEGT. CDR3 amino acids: CASSFRDSGANVLTF. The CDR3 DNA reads TGTGCCAGCAGTTTTCGGGACTCTGGGGCCAACGTCCTGACTTTC.

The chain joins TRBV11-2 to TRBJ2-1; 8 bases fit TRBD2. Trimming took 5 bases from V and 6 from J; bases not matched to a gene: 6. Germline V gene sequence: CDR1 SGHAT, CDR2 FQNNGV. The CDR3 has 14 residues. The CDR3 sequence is CASSRSGGVNEQFF. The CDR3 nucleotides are TGTGCCAGCAGCAGAAGCGGGGGTGTCAATGAGCAGTTCTTC.

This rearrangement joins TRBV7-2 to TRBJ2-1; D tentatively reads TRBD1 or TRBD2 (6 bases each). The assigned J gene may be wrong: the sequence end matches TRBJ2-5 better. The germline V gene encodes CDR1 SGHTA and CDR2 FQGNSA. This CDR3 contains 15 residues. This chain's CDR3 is CASSARRGAGETQYF. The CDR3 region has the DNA TGTGCCAGCAGCGCCCGGAGGGGGGCTGGGGAGACCCAGTACTTC.

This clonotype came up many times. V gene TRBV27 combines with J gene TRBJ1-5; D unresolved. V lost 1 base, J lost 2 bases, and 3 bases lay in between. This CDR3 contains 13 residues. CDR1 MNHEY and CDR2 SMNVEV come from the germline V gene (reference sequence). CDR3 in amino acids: CASSLWGNQPQHF. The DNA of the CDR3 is TGTGCCAGCAGTTTATGGGGCAATCAGCCCCAGCATTTT.

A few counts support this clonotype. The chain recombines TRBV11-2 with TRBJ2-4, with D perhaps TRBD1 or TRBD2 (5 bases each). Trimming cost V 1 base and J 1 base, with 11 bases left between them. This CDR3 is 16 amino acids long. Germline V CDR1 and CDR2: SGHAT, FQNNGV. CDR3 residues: CASSLGGTMAKNIQYF. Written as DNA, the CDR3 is TGTGCCAGCAGCTTAGGTGGGACGATGGCCAAAAACATTCAGTACTTC.

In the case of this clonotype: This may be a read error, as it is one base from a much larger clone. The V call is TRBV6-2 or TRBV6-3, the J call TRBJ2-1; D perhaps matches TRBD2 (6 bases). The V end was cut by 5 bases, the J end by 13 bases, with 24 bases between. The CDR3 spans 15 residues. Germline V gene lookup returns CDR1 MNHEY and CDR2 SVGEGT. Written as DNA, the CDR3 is TGTGCCAGCAGTCCCACCGGACCCGGGGGAGAGACCCAGTTCTTC. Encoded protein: CASSPTGPGGETQFF.

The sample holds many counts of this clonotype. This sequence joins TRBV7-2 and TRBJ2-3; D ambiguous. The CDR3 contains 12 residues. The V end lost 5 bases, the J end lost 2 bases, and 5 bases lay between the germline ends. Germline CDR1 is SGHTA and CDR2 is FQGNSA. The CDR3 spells CASSIHTDTQYF. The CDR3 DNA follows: TGTGCCAGCAGCATACACACAGATACGCAGTATTTT.

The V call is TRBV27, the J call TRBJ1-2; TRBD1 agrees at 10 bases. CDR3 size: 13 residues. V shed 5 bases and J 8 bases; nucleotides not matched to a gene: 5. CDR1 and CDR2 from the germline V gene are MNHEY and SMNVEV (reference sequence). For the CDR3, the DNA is TGTGCCAGCAGTCTGGGACAGGGGCGCGGCTACACCTTC. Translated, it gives CASSLGQGRGYTF.

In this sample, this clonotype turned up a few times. The CDR3 DNA follows: TGTGCCAGCATACGGGAGCAAAACACCGGGGAGCTGTTTTTT. Its protein product is CASIREQNTGELFF. V usage is TRBV6-1 and J usage is TRBJ2-2; the D gene is possibly TRBD2 (6 bases). Trimming shortened V by 7 bases and J by 2 bases, and 11 bases separated the two germline ends. In germline, CDR1 is MNHNS, CDR2 SASEGT. This CDR3 comprises 14 residues.

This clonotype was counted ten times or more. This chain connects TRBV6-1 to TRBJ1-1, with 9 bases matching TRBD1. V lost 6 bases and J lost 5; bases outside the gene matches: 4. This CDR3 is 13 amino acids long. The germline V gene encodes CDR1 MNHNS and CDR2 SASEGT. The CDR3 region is CASSQQGATEAFF. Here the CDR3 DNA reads TGTGCCAGCAGCCAACAGGGGGCGACTGAAGCTTTCTTT.

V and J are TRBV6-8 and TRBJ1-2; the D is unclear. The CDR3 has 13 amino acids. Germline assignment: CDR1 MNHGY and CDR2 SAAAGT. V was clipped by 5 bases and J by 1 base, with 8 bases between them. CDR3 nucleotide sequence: TGTGCCAGCAGTCCTCAATTTAACTATGGCTACACCTTC. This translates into CASSPQFNYGYTF.

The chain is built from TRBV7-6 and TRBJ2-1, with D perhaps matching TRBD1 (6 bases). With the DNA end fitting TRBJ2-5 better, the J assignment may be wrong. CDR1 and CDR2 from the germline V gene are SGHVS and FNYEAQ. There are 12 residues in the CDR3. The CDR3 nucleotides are TGTGCCAGCAGCACCCTAGGGGGGACCCAGTACTTC. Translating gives CASSTLGGTQYF.

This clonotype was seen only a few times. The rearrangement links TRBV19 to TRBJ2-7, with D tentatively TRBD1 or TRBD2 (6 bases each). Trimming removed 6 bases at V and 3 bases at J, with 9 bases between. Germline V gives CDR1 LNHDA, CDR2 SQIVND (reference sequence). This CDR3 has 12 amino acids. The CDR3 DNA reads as TGTGCCAGTAGCCGGGGGCACTACGAGCAGTACTTC. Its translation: CASSRGHYEQYF. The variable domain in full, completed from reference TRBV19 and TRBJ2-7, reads DGGITQSPKYLFRKEGQNVTLSCEQNLNHDAMYWYRQDPGQGLRLIYYSQIVNDFQKGDIAEGYSVSREKKESFPLTVTSAQKNPTAFYLCASSRGHYEQYFGPGTRLTVT.